This TCR beta chain originates from a study of T cell changes during pregnancy in multiple sclerosis. The assay was immunoSEQ multiplex PCR, and TCRdb's table has in-frame clones only and misses some. The sample yields about 33,000 clones, around 92% seen once. The CDR3 has 11 residues. Germline lookup yields CDR1 SGHTA and CDR2 FQGNSA. V was shortened by 1 base and J by 4 bases, with 2 bases between the two germline ends. The clonotype was recovered from a female donor with multiple sclerosis, enrolled in a pregnancy study. The chain is built from TRBV7-2 and TRBJ2-7; D is ambiguous. The material sequenced was PBMCs (not recorded whether the cells were cultured). The CDR3 protein is CASSLEYEQYF. The CDR3 DNA reads TGTGCCAGCAGCTTAGAATACGAGCAGTACTTC.